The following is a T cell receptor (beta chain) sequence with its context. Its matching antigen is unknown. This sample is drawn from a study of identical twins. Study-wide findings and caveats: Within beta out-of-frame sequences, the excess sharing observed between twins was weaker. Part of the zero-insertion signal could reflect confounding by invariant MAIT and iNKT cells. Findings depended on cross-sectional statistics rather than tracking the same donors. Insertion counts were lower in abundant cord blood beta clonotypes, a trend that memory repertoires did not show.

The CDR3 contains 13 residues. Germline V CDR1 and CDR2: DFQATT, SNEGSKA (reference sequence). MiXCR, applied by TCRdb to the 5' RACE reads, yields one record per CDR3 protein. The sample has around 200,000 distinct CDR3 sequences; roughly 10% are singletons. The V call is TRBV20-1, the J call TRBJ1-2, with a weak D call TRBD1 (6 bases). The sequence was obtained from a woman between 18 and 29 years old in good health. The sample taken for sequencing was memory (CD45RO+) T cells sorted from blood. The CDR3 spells CRCRCTGNYGYTF. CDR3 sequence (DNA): TGCAGATGTAGATGTACAGGGAACTATGGCTACACCTTC.